Reported below is one TCR beta chain. What it binds is unknown. The sample is drawn from a study of T cell responses to AZD1222 COVID-19 vaccine. The CDR3 is 15 amino acids. Germline CDR1 is GTSNPN and CDR2 is SVGIG (reference sequence). The V end lost 2 bases, the J end lost 0 bases, and 10 bases lay between the germline ends. Findings and limits, study-wide: Sampling captured repertoires only after the peak T cell response. Rises in breadth and depth of Spike-specific TCRs came after two AZD1222 doses. At 160-218 and 743-854, vaccine-associated CD4 TCRs were dominant, and they spanned spike. Among those given AZD1222, only five or six were seropositive at baseline.

Using immunoSEQ multiplex PCR, the repertoire was profiled, and TCRdb retains in-frame clones only, with some absent. This table has roughly 90,000 clones, 89% appearing once. The source was peripheral blood, collected 28 days after the second AZD1222 dose. The V call is TRBV30, the J call TRBJ2-2; D unresolved. The TCR sequence derives from an adult who received the AZD1222 COVID-19 vaccine. This CDR3 reads CAWSPGTANTGELFF. DNA for the CDR3: TGTGCCTGGAGTCCAGGCACAGCGAACACCGGGGAGCTGTTTTTT.